This T cell receptor (beta chain) was observed in a study of PD-1 blockade in classical Hodgkin lymphoma (TCRdb year 2020). Regarding the study in general: Nivolumab dosing was 3 mg/kg intravenously every 2 weeks, continuing until either disease progression or unacceptable toxicity. A peripheral blood immune signature of response to PD-1 blockade in classical Hodgkin lymphoma was defined using TCR beta sequencing and CyTOF. Overall study results and their limits: Among trial patients, those achieving complete response had baseline diversity similar to that of newly diagnosed patients, while diversity was significantly lower in partial responders and progressors. The study was limited to a single clinical trial cohort, and causes of repertoire differences, possibly disease activity or prior therapy, remained undefined. Baseline TCR diversity was reported to be lower in newly diagnosed patients than in healthy donors, and even lower in relapsed/refractory patients. Patients starting nivolumab less than 1 year after ASCT had lower diversity and were excluded from later analyses to avoid confounding by immune reconstitution. A significant rise by C4D1 was seen in CD4+ but not CD8+ TCR diversity (p=0.0027 vs p=0.16), with the rise being most apparent in complete responders (p=0.02).

Here V drops 4 bases and J drops 2 bases, and the junction holds 4 bases not matched to any gene. The germline V gene provides CDR1 MDHEN and CDR2 SYDVKM. Reading from cysteine to phenylalanine, the CDR3 counts 14 amino acids. Solely the CDR3 DNA is kept, with 42 bases framed from the first base. In regard to this clone: Its antigen remains unidentified. Base qualities are missing; no much larger clone stands one base away.

What the time point label conveys for this sample: cycle 4 day 1 (C4D1), after less than seven weeks of nivolumab. Every trial patient had relapsed after autologous stem cell transplantation, and cohorts A, B and C differed in prior brentuximab vedotin exposure. CD8+ T cells were purified from thawed PBMCs by magnetic negative selection with a Miltenyi CD8+ T cell isolation kit. The trial cohort comprised some 60 patients with relapsed/refractory classical Hodgkin lymphoma whose best overall responses were complete response, partial response or progressive disease. Trial patients were treated with single-agent nivolumab in the multi-cohort phase II CheckMate 205 trial. An independent review committee assessed best overall response by applying the 2007 International Working Group response criteria. Trial PBMCs were obtained immediately prior to nivolumab initiation (C1D1) and on therapy at cycle 2 day 1 and cycle 4 day 1. Peripheral blood was collected in 8 mL Vacutainer Cell Preparation Tubes, from which PBMCs were isolated by centrifugation and then cryopreserved. Purified CD4+ and CD8+ fractions were prepared only for cases in which an additional PBMC sample was available. Magnetically labelled cells were depleted on LS columns in a quadroMACS separator, and the flow-through was collected as the purified fraction.

The Qiagen DNeasy kit was used to extract genomic DNA both from unsorted PBMCs and from the negatively selected CD4+ and CD8+ fractions. Using primers that anneal to V and J segments, immunoSEQ multiplex PCR amplified the TCR beta CDR3 regions. A synthetic immune receptor repertoire was used to minimize amplification bias, and remaining bias was computationally removed after sequencing. The original pipeline was this. Custom Python scripts were used to quantify repertoire diversity as the Shannon entropy index. Unsorted, CD4+ and CD8+ repertoires were analyzed separately, except in combined analyses where CD4+ and CD8+ sequences were merged in silico. Clonal expansion was defined as at least a 2-fold frequency increase after treatment relative to C1D1, with a pseudocount of 0.5 for undetected baseline clones. Clones with 0 or 1 copy at C1D1 were classified as singleton clones, and clones with 2 or more copies were classified as non-singleton clones. Clones expanded in unsorted samples were assigned a CD4+, CD8+ or unknown annotation through matching of protein sequences in sorted samples from the same patient. Wilcoxon tests on paired samples were used to test changes in diversity from C1D1 to C4D1. TCRdb mirrors the immuneACCESS table, restricted to in-frame sequences. Some clones are absent from its copies; in checked studies, under half trace to an unresolved V gene, and the reason for the others is unknown. From that table come the V and J calls and clone size; the DNA was used to work out D and trimming. The sample data list some 14,000 clones, and under 90% of these were observed just once. Around 18% of the sample lies in the top ten.

The sequence is built from TRBV28 and TRBJ2-7; 8 bases in the middle match TRBD1. This receptor was identified in a human donor with classical Hodgkin lymphoma. The starting material was CD8+ T cells from blood, obtained before the fourth cycle of nivolumab. The CDR3 region has the sequence CASSYRGAAYEQYF. At the DNA level, the sequence is TGTGCCAGCAGTTACAGGGGGGCCGCCTACGAGCAGTACTTC.